A single sample gave rise to the 15 T cell receptor beta chains below, sequenced in a study of OX40 agonist ivuxolimab in advanced cancers. Sequenced by immunoSEQ multiplex PCR; TCRdb stores in-frame clones only, minus some. The table has some 46,000 clones, roughly 87% seen once. The sample here was CD4+ or CD8+ T cells sorted from blood, taken in a trial of the OX40 agonist ivuxolimab. These receptor sequences come from an adult with an advanced solid tumor such as melanoma, head and neck, liver or kidney cancer.

V usage is TRBV11-2 and J usage is TRBJ2-7; TRBD1 might be the D (5 bases). Germline V gene data show CDR1 as SGHAT and CDR2 as FQNNGV. The CDR3 has 15 amino acids. Trimming took off 7 bases at V and 0 bases at J, with 16 bases between the two ends. The CDR3 is CASNQGARSSYEQYF. CDR3 nucleotide sequence: TGTGCCAGCAATCAAGGGGCTCGGAGCTCCTACGAGCAGTACTTC.

The chain joins TRBV5-4 to TRBJ2-5, with no clear D. CDR3 length equals 12 residues. The germline V and J ends were trimmed by 2 bases and 5 bases, with 7 bases remaining between them. Looked up from germline, CDR1 is SGHNT and CDR2 is YYREEE (reference sequence). CDR3 residues: CASSFPTETQYF. CDR3 sequence (DNA): TGTGCCAGCAGCTTCCCAACGGAGACCCAGTACTTC.

The chain recombines TRBV7-9 with TRBJ2-1; D remains unclear. V lost 5 bases and J 2 bases, leaving 10 bases between the germline ends. The CDR3 is made up of 14 amino acids. The germline V gene has CDR1 SEHNR and CDR2 FQNEAQ (reference sequence). The CDR3 region is CASSGAEPYNEQFF. Written as DNA, the CDR3 is TGTGCCAGCAGCGGCGCGGAGCCCTACAATGAGCAGTTCTTC.

This chain's CDR3 is CASNSGRAVETQYF. As DNA, the CDR3 is TGTGCCAGCAATAGCGGGAGGGCCGTAGAGACCCAGTACTTC. The V call is TRBV7-8, the J call TRBJ2-5; 11 nucleotides line up with TRBD2. Germline V gene lookup returns CDR1 SGHVS and CDR2 FQNEAQ. CDR3 length: 14 residues. Trimming removed 7 bases from V and 4 bases from J; junction bases left unmatched: 5.

V and J are TRBV23-1 and TRBJ1-5; 7 nucleotides match TRBD1. TRBV23-1 is treated as an ORF (open reading frame) with a function not yet certain. CDR3 length: 15 amino acids. V shed 3 bases and J 2 bases; nucleotides not matched to a gene: 4. DNA of the CDR3: TGCGCCAGCAGTCACCGGACAGGCGGCAATCAGCCCCAGCATTTT. It specifies CASSHRTGGNQPQHF.

The CDR3 DNA sequence: TGTGCCAGCAGTTACCTTCAAGGGTCCAATGAGCAGTTCTTC. This encodes CASSYLQGSNEQFF. The rearrangement joins TRBV6-6 to TRBJ2-1; D is undetermined. The V and J ends lost 2 bases and 6 bases respectively, with 11 bases between them. This CDR3 has 14 residues. Germline loops: CDR1 MNHNY, CDR2 SVGAGI (reference sequence).

This clone was seen just once. The sample has other DNA sequences that encode this CDR3 too. V and J are TRBV25-1 and TRBJ1-6; TRBD1 is a possible D gene (6 bases). Germline-derived CDR1 and CDR2 are MGHDK and SYGVNS. The CDR3 extends over 13 amino acids. V dropped 4 bases and J dropped 8 bases, with 9 bases sitting between them. The CDR3 sequence: CASSVQGYSPLHF. The CDR3 region has the DNA TGTGCCAGCAGTGTACAGGGTTATTCACCCCTCCACTTT.

The V gene is TRBV7-8, the J gene TRBJ1-2; D may be TRBD1 (6 bases). The CDR3 runs to 14 residues. Germline V CDR1 and CDR2: SGHVS, FQNEAQ. V gave up 1 base and J gave up 2 bases, with 8 bases separating them. The CDR3, as DNA: TGTGCCAGCAGCTTAGAGGACAGAAACTATGGCTACACCTTC. Translated: CASSLEDRNYGYTF.

This sequence joins TRBV19 and TRBJ1-5; D possibly corresponds to TRBD1 (6 bases). The CDR3 loop spans 17 amino acids. V was cut by 4 bases and J by 6 bases, with 22 bases left in between. CDR1 and CDR2 from the germline V gene are LNHDA and SQIVND (reference sequence). For the CDR3, the DNA is TGTGCCAGTAGTAGGGCCCGGGGCAGGGGAACAGGTCAGCCCCAGCATTTT. It codes for CASSRARGRGTGQPQHF.

The V gene is TRBV7-6, the J gene TRBJ2-5; 11 nucleotides match TRBD2. Germline V gives CDR1 SGHVS, CDR2 FNYEAQ. This CDR3 region has 14 residues. The V gene end was trimmed by 6 bases and the J gene end by 4 bases; junction bases not matched to a gene: 4. This chain's CDR3 is CASSRGLAGETQYF. In DNA, the CDR3 is TGTGCCAGCAGTCGCGGACTAGCGGGAGAGACCCAGTACTTC.

The chain joins TRBV19 to TRBJ2-1; 7 bases agree with TRBD2. Per germline, CDR1 LNHDA and CDR2 SQIVND (reference sequence). The CDR3 runs 15 residues. V lost 3 bases, J lost 0 bases, and 2 bases stayed unmatched. The CDR3 bases are TGTGCCAGTAGTATTACGGGGGGCTCCTACAATGAGCAGTTCTTC. It translates to CASSITGGSYNEQFF.

This chain connects TRBV6-1 to TRBJ2-7, with D tentatively TRBD1 (5 bases). The CDR3 consists of 11 residues. Trimming took 6 bases from V and 4 from J, leaving 7 bases between them. Germline-derived CDR1 and CDR2 are MNHNS and SASEGT. The CDR3 DNA reads TGTGCCAGCAGGCAGGGTTACGAGCAGTACTTC. As protein: CASRQGYEQYF.

The chain recombines TRBV30 with TRBJ2-7; D is possibly TRBD1 or TRBD2 (5 bases each). Germline CDR1 and CDR2: GTSNPN and SVGIG (reference sequence). CDR3 length equals 14 residues. Trimming removed 4 bases from V and 7 bases from J, with 20 bases in between. CDR3 protein: CAWTPGPSPGEQYF. CDR3 in DNA: TGTGCCTGGACCCCGGGACCCTCACCCGGGGAGCAGTACTTC.

V gene TRBV6-6 combines with J gene TRBJ1-1; no reliable D call. V was pared by 5 bases and J by 1 base, with 17 bases between. The CDR3 covers 16 residues. Germline CDR1 is MNHNY and CDR2 is SVGAGI (reference sequence). The CDR3 sequence: CASSANPDQANTEAFF. The CDR3 DNA reads TGTGCCAGCAGTGCCAATCCGGATCAGGCGAACACTGAAGCTTTCTTT.

The chain recombines TRBV6-4 with TRBJ2-2, with TRBD2 matching over 10 bases. Germline values: CDR1 MRHNA, CDR2 SNTAGT. J lost 3 bases, V lost 5 bases, and 0 bases had no gene match. The CDR3 totals 14 residues. The DNA for the CDR3 is TGTGCCAGCAGTAGCGGGAGGGACACCGGGGAGCTGTTTTTT. Protein sequence: CASSSGRDTGELFF.